This TCR beta chain was captured by sequencing in a study of T cell responses to AZD1222 COVID-19 vaccine (dated by TCRdb to the early 2020s). Turning to the overall study: A total of just over 230 trial participants underwent TCR sequencing, of whom 207 received two doses of AZD1222 and 26 received two doses of the MenACWY control vaccine. Trial participants were enrolled into age subgroups of 18-55, 56-69 and 70-plus years, which contained around 140, 26 and 57 TCR-sequenced participants, respectively.

On this clone itself: The target of this receptor is not known. Per-nucleotide qualities are absent, and no much larger clonotype sits a single base away.

Here V drops 2 bases and J drops 5 bases, and the junction holds 15 bases not matched to any gene. The germline V gene gives CDR1 as SGHRS and CDR2 as YFSETQ. The CDR3 sequence holds 18 residues, the cysteine and phenylalanine included. Left in the record is the CDR3 DNA by itself, 54 bases read in frame from the first base. Here is what the overall study found, with its caveats: A significant rise in spike-specific TCR breadth and depth was observed after two AZD1222 doses relative to day 0 and relative to MenACWY recipients. Conclusions about previously exposed vaccinees are limited because only five to seven AZD1222 recipients were SARS-CoV-2 seropositive at baseline. Most participants were white British and females outnumbered males, and the authors suggested that clonal diversity may have been underestimated. The vaccine-associated CD4 TCRs covered the entire spike protein, and the dominant responses fell in regions 160-218 and 743-854. Nearly half of unique spike-specific TCRs reportedly recognized epitopes outside regions mutated in the B.1.351 and B.1.1.7 variants. Because no day 14 peak-response samples were available, repertoires were characterized only after the peak T cell response. The 56-69-year group was small, and its depth increase did not reach significance, likely because of low power.

The CDR3 regions of human TCRbeta chains were analyzed by immunosequencing. Regarding the original processing steps: Repertoire TCRs were matched against a reference library of SARS-CoV-2-specific TCRs generated with the MIRA antigen-specificity platform. Breadth meant the fraction of unique TCRs that were SARS-CoV-2-associated, whereas depth meant the fraction of total T cells that were SARS-CoV-2-associated. Using the MIRA data, each spike-specific TCR was mapped to the spike region that the TCR reacts to and placed in a CD4 or CD8 class. Log10-transformed breadth and depth values were compared by one-way ANOVA with Sidak's multiple comparisons tests. TCRdb provides this immuneACCESS table in a form limited to in-frame rearrangements. Some clones are lacking; in checked studies, under half of them reflect an unresolved V gene, and why the rest are absent is not known. D and trimming come from the DNA, and the V and J calls and clone size come from that table. A total of roughly 150,000 clones appear in this sample, roughly 90% of them only once. The top ten clonotypes cover around 1.3% of the sample.

Taken with the paper, the label for time point translates to: about 28 days (+/-7) after the second vaccine dose. Because spike-specific TCR depth and breadth did not differ between the two schedules, AZD1222 recipients who got a second dose at roughly 4 weeks were pooled with those who got a second dose at roughly 12 weeks. Vaccinee samples came from UK trials COV001 and COV002, including a single-blind randomized controlled phase 2/3 trial of AZD1222 (ChAdOx1 nCoV-19) in healthy adults. For TCRbeta chain sequencing, PBMC samples from trial participants were taken at day 0 and at day 28 after the second dose.

This clonotype originated in an adult who received the AZD1222 COVID-19 vaccine. The specimen comprised peripheral blood, sampled 28 days after the second AZD1222 dose. The rearrangement joined TRBV5-1 to TRBJ2-1; TRBD2 agrees with 8 junctional bases. Here the CDR3 is given as CASSFQASGLTLHNEQFF. The sequenced DNA is TGCGCCAGCAGCTTCCAAGCTAGCGGGTTGACCCTTCACAATGAGCAGTTCTTC.